Described below is a single T cell receptor beta chain sequence and its context. As yet, its antigen is unknown. This sample was taken from a study of vaccination and CD4 T cells after COVID-19. Study-wide context: Each of the control cultures got a CEFX pool, an HIV-1 Nef pool, or no peptide. Study outcomes and limitations: Spike mono-reactivity was the property of 304 of 307 vaccine-specific clones in convalescent patients.

Documented treatment: 10-day PBMC culture with coronavirus spike peptide pools or control peptides (ViraFEST assay). About 1.8 million PBMCs went into each well for culture with roughly 10 IU/ml IL-2 and approximately 9 ug/ml peptide pools. Scientists ran DNA taken from cultured CD4+ T cells through the Oncomine TCR Beta short-read assay for sequencing. TCRdb used MiXCR to reprocess the PCR reads, holding one entry per CDR3 protein. The table lists over 11,000 distinct CDR3 sequences, less than 65% of them singletons. The CDR3 extends over 14 amino acids. The germline CDR1 and CDR2 sequences are MNHNS and SASEGT. V lost 5 bases and J lost 5, with 15 bases in between.

The TCR originated in a human donor who had recovered from COVID-19. This sequence joins TRBV6-1 and TRBJ1-1; tentative D call: TRBD1 (5 bases). The source was CD4+ T cells from blood, cultured in vitro, collected before SARS-CoV-2 vaccination. Here the CDR3 DNA reads TGTGCCAGCAGTCCCAGGGTTTCGACGACTGAAGCTTTCTTT. Translated: CASSPRVSTTEAFF.